The next 32 T cell receptor beta chains were all read from a single sample in a study of T cells after yellow fever vaccination. TCRdb ran MiXCR on the 5' RACE reads and lists one entry per CDR3 protein. The table lists some 350,000 distinct CDR3 sequences, approximately 5.7% of them singletons. Sequencing was performed on PBMCs, taken 5 days after the yellow fever booster vaccination. All receptors derive from a man younger than 40 who received the YFV17D yellow fever vaccine.

The chain couples TRBV6-2 or TRBV6-3 to TRBJ2-1, with 7 bases lining up with TRBD2. Germline V gene sequence: CDR1 MNHEY, CDR2 SVGEGT. J gave up 5 bases and V 8 bases, and 12 bases lay outside the gene matches. CDR3 length equals 15 residues. The CDR3 spells CASRTGGVGNNEQFF. The DNA of the CDR3 is TGTGCCAGCCGTACGGGGGGAGTTGGGAACAATGAGCAGTTCTTC.

This clonotype was seen a handful of times. The gene calls are TRBV5-8 and TRBJ2-7, with D unclear. Trimming cost V 2 bases and J 6 bases, with 9 bases left between them. Per germline, CDR1 SGHTS and CDR2 YDEGEE. This CDR3 has 12 residues. In nucleotides, the CDR3 is TGTGCCAGCAGCTTTCTGCCGCTCGAGCAGTACTTC. Residues: CASSFLPLEQYF.

This clonotype turned up a few times. The CDR3 is CASSFLVKIGGETQYF. CDR3 DNA sequence: TGTGCCAGCAGCTTTCTGGTTAAGATAGGGGGAGAGACCCAGTACTTC. V usage is TRBV7-2 and J usage is TRBJ2-5; a weak D match, TRBD1 (6 bases). Deletions cut 3 bases from V and 4 bases from J, with 18 bases between. CDR1 and CDR2 (germline): SGHTA, FQGNSA. The CDR3 is 16 amino acids.

This clonotype was observed at least ten times. J is TRBJ1-2 and V is TRBV7-2, with D uncertain. Germline-derived CDR1 and CDR2 are SGHTA and FQGNSA. The germline V and J ends were trimmed by 1 base and 6 bases, with 12 bases remaining between them. This CDR3 contains 14 residues. The CDR3 sequence: CASSLEVRSHGYTF. The DNA of the CDR3 is TGTGCCAGCAGCTTAGAGGTTAGGTCCCATGGCTACACCTTC.

The table lists this clonotype with a few counts. The gene calls are TRBV5-1 and TRBJ2-5, with D uncertain. Germline CDR1 and CDR2: SGHRS and YFSETQ. There are 13 residues in the CDR3. V lost 3 bases, J lost 3 bases, and 9 bases lay in between. The DNA of the CDR3 is TGCGCCAGCAGCTCCGTGGGAAAAGAGACCCAGTACTTC. It encodes CASSSVGKETQYF.

The rearrangement links TRBV19 to TRBJ1-1; D is unclear. V was clipped by 3 bases and J by 0 bases, with 14 bases between them. The germline V gene has CDR1 LNHDA and CDR2 SQIVND (reference sequence). The CDR3 length is 16 residues. The CDR3 reads CASSIPRRDMNTEAFF. The CDR3 region has the DNA TGTGCCAGTAGTATCCCCAGGCGAGACATGAACACTGAAGCTTTCTTT. Drawing the rest from reference TRBV19 and TRBJ1-1, the complete variable domain is DGGITQSPKYLFRKEGQNVTLSCEQNLNHDAMYWYRQDPGQGLRLIYYSQIVNDFQKGDIAEGYSVSREKKESFPLTVTSAQKNPTAFYLCASSIPRRDMNTEAFFGQGTRLTVV.

A few counts support this clonotype. This chain joins TRBV25-1 and TRBJ2-5; a possible D gene is TRBD2 (6 bases). The CDR3 loop spans 17 amino acids. Germline values: CDR1 MGHDK, CDR2 SYGVNS. V was cut by 5 bases and J by 0 bases, with 19 bases left in between. CDR3 sequence: CASSRLSGTLYQETQYF. Here the CDR3 DNA reads TGTGCCAGCAGTCGATTATCCGGGACTTTGTACCAAGAGACCCAGTACTTC.

This clonotype has only a few counts. This rearrangement joins TRBV19 to TRBJ2-7, with 10 bases lining up with TRBD2. Germline V gene sequence: CDR1 LNHDA, CDR2 SQIVND (reference sequence). V dropped 5 bases and J dropped 0; count of bases not matched to a gene: 7. The CDR3 has 16 amino acids. Here the CDR3 reads CASSGTSAVFSYEQYF. CDR3 bases: TGTGCCAGTAGTGGGACTAGCGCCGTTTTCTCCTACGAGCAGTACTTC.

CDR3 protein: CASRTGQAYEQYF. The CDR3 nucleotides read TGTGCCAGCAGGACGGGACAAGCCTACGAGCAGTACTTC. The chain joins TRBV28 to TRBJ2-7; possible D gene TRBD1, 6 bases. Germline V gene sequence: CDR1 MDHEN, CDR2 SYDVKM. The CDR3 consists of 13 residues. V gave up 6 bases and J gave up 2 bases, with 11 bases separating them.

This clonotype occurred many times. This sequence joins TRBV18 and TRBJ2-1; 9 bases fit TRBD1. The CDR3 consists of 13 residues. Germline CDR1 KGHSH, CDR2 LQKENI. V dropped 10 bases and J dropped 5; count of bases not matched to a gene: 6. This chain's CDR3 is CATRDRANNEQFF. The DNA for the CDR3 is TGTGCCACCCGGGACAGGGCAAACAATGAGCAGTTCTTC.

This clonotype has ten or more counts. The genes are TRBV29-1 and TRBJ1-1; 8 nucleotides align to TRBD1. The CDR3 consists of 14 residues. Trimming at V came to 5 bases and at J to 5 bases, leaving 10 bases not matched to a gene. Looked up from germline, CDR1 is SQVTM and CDR2 is ANQGSEA. In nucleotides, the CDR3 is TGCAGCGTTTTCCTCAGGGGGCAAGAAACTGAAGCTTTCTTT. Amino acid sequence: CSVFLRGQETEAFF.

The chain employs TRBV20-1 and TRBJ1-2; D call uncertain. V lost 2 bases and J lost 8, with 9 bases in between. CDR1 and CDR2 from the germline V gene are DFQATT and SNEGSKA (reference sequence). The CDR3 runs 11 residues. The CDR3 nucleotides are TGCAGTGCTAGAACAGTGGGGGGCTACACCTTC. This sequence encodes CSARTVGGYTF.

The V call is TRBV19, the J call TRBJ2-5; D unresolved. CDR1 and CDR2 from the germline V gene are LNHDA and SQIVND (reference sequence). V was clipped by 4 bases and J by 0 bases, with 3 bases between them. The CDR3 spans 12 residues. Here the CDR3 DNA reads TGTGCCAGTAGTAAAGACCAAGAGACCCAGTACTTC. Amino acids: CASSKDQETQYF.

V gene TRBV5-6 combines with J gene TRBJ1-5; D possibly corresponds to TRBD1 (5 bases). CDR1 is SGHDT, CDR2 YYEEEE, per germline. This CDR3 has 15 residues. V lost 0 bases and J lost 3, with 10 bases in between. The CDR3 sequence is CASSLGRGFNQPQHF. The CDR3 DNA reads as TGTGCCAGCAGCTTGGGCCGGGGGTTCAATCAGCCCCAGCATTTT.

This clonotype came up many times. The rearrangement joins TRBV10-3 to TRBJ2-1; D is uncertain. With 0 bases removed from V and 6 bases from J, the gap between germline ends came to 18 bases. The length of the CDR3 is 17 residues. The germline gives CDR1 ENHRY, CDR2 SYGVKD. DNA for the CDR3: TGTGCCATCAGTGAGTCTATAAGATCGGATCCGGGCAATGAGCAGTTCTTC. Its translation: CAISESIRSDPGNEQFF.

This clonotype has only a few counts. The chain has TRBV27 and TRBJ1-6; maybe TRBD1 (5 bases). From germline, CDR1 is MNHEY and CDR2 SMNVEV (reference sequence). V was trimmed by 8 bases and J by 7 bases, leaving 9 bases between them. The CDR3 totals 12 residues. Here the CDR3 DNA reads TGTGCCAGCCAGAACAGGAATTCACCCCTCCACTTT. Amino acid sequence: CASQNRNSPLHF.

In its sample, this clonotype was seen many times. This chain links TRBV5-1 with TRBJ2-7; 9 nucleotides agree with TRBD1. The CDR3 is 15 amino acids. CDR1 is SGHRS and CDR2 is YFSETQ in the germline V gene. Germline trimming cut 2 bases from V and 6 bases from J; bases unmatched to any gene: 9. The CDR3 region is CASSFTGGDGIEQYF. The DNA for the CDR3 is TGCGCCAGCAGCTTTACAGGGGGCGACGGCATCGAGCAGTACTTC.

Notes on this clonotype: This may stem from a read error, because a much larger clone lies one nucleotide away. This chain connects TRBV29-1 to TRBJ2-7, with D perhaps TRBD2 (7 bases). Germline V lookup: CDR1 SQVTM, CDR2 ANQGSEA. V lost 4 bases to trimming and J lost 0 bases, with 16 bases between them. This CDR3 contains 15 residues. CDR3 bases: TGCAGCGTTGGTGGGGGAGGGGGGCACTCCTACGAGCAGTACTTC. Protein: CSVGGGGGHSYEQYF.

This chain connects TRBV11-3 to TRBJ1-1; 7 positions agree with TRBD1. From germline, CDR1 is SGHNT and CDR2 YENEEA. The CDR3 loop spans 16 amino acids. V dropped 5 bases and J dropped 0; count of bases not matched to a gene: 9. For the CDR3, the DNA is TGTGCCAGCAGCGGACAATACAGGGGCATGAACACTGAAGCTTTCTTT. Its translation: CASSGQYRGMNTEAFF.

This clonotype was counted only a few times. V and J are TRBV19 and TRBJ2-1; 10 positions agree with TRBD2. Germline CDR1 is LNHDA and CDR2 is SQIVND (reference sequence). V lost 4 bases, J lost 9 bases, and 9 bases stayed unmatched. This CDR3 comprises 15 residues. In DNA form, the CDR3 reads TGTGCCAGTAGTAAAGGAGTAGCGGGAGGAGGTGAGCAGTTCTTC. This codes for CASSKGVAGGGEQFF.

This clonotype has a count of ten or more. The V gene is TRBV6-5, the J gene TRBJ2-1, with TRBD2 matching over 13 bases. The V gene's germline CDR1 is MNHEY and CDR2 SVGAGI. The CDR3 contains 15 residues. The V segment lost 2 bases and the J segment 9 bases; nucleotides outside the gene matches: 4. Here the CDR3 reads CASSYGLAGAGEQFF. CDR3 sequence (DNA): TGTGCCAGCAGTTACGGACTAGCGGGAGCTGGTGAGCAGTTCTTC.

In its sample, this clonotype was seen many times. This rearrangement joins TRBV28 to TRBJ2-5, with TRBD1 identical over 8 bases. V trimming: 6 bases; J trimming: 1 base; junction bases outside the gene matches: 4. Germline CDR1 MDHEN, CDR2 SYDVKM. This CDR3 spans 14 amino acids. This CDR3 is CASRAGTGQETQYF. CDR3 DNA sequence: TGTGCCAGCAGAGCCGGGACAGGCCAAGAGACCCAGTACTTC.

This clonotype was counted ten times or more. The rearrangement links TRBV7-2 to TRBJ2-3; a possible D gene is TRBD2 (6 bases). V was trimmed by 5 bases and J by 4 bases, leaving 13 bases between them. CDR1 is SGHTA, CDR2 FQGNSA, per germline. The CDR3 length is 14 residues. The CDR3 region has the DNA TGTGCCAGCAGCCATCGACTAGTTTCAGATACGCAGTATTTT. Translation gives CASSHRLVSDTQYF.

This chain joins TRBV20-1 and TRBJ2-3; D call uncertain. There are 14 residues in the CDR3. The germline CDR1 and CDR2 sequences are DFQATT and SNEGSKA (reference sequence). Trimming removed 3 bases from V and 6 bases from J, with 16 bases in between. The DNA for the CDR3 is TGCAGTGCTAGCCCGGTAGCCTCTGGGGATACGCAGTATTTT. This translates into CSASPVASGDTQYF.

The chain couples TRBV7-2 to TRBJ1-5; 8 nucleotides line up with TRBD1. The CDR3 sequence is 14 residues long. Germline V gene lookup returns CDR1 SGHTA and CDR2 FQGNSA. With V trimmed by 5 bases and J by 5 bases, 5 bases remained unmatched. The CDR3 DNA follows: TGTGCCAGCAGCCCCGGACAGGGATATCAGCCCCAGCATTTT. The encoded protein is CASSPGQGYQPQHF.

There are a few counts of this clonotype. The rearrangement uses TRBV20-1 and TRBJ2-2; D gene uncertain. Trimming cost V 0 bases and J 7 bases, with 9 bases left between them. CDR1 and CDR2 (germline): DFQATT, SNEGSKA (reference sequence). The CDR3 totals 13 residues. The CDR3 bases are TGCAGTGCTAGAGATCACACTCGCGGGGAGCTGTTTTTT. Translation gives CSARDHTRGELFF.

This clonotype was detected many times. V usage is TRBV7-2 and J usage is TRBJ2-7; 10 bases match TRBD2. CDR1 is SGHTA, CDR2 FQGNSA, per germline. V trimming: 5 bases; J trimming: 4 bases; junction bases outside the gene matches: 8. The CDR3 runs to 15 residues. The CDR3 loop reads CASSGSSGSVYEQYF. The CDR3 DNA reads as TGTGCCAGCAGCGGATCTAGCGGGAGTGTATACGAGCAGTACTTC.

The chain links TRBV18 to TRBJ2-1; D not resolved. Trimming stripped 4 bases from V and 3 bases from J, with 16 bases between. Per germline, CDR1 KGHSH and CDR2 LQKENI. The CDR3 extends over 16 amino acids. The CDR3 reads CASSQTGYADYNEQFF. CDR3 coding DNA: TGTGCCAGCTCACAGACGGGTTACGCCGACTACAATGAGCAGTTCTTC.

This clonotype was seen at least ten times. The chain combines TRBV7-2 with TRBJ2-7; TRBD2 is a possible D gene (5 bases). The ends were cut back, 6 bases at V and 2 bases at J, with 11 bases in the middle. Germline lookup yields CDR1 SGHTA and CDR2 FQGNSA. There are 13 residues in the CDR3. CDR3 nucleotide sequence: TGTGCCAGCAGTTTGACCGGGACCTACGAGCAGTACTTC. It specifies CASSLTGTYEQYF.

The genes are TRBV5-1 and TRBJ2-5; TRBD1 aligns across 8 bases. The CDR3 runs to 16 residues. J gave up 4 bases and V 4 bases, and 12 bases lay outside the gene matches. Germline V gives CDR1 SGHRS, CDR2 YFSETQ. CDR3 residues: CASSTRRTGNGETQYF. CDR3 bases: TGCGCCAGCAGCACACGACGGACAGGGAACGGAGAGACCCAGTACTTC. Full variable domain (missing parts from reference TRBV5-1 and TRBJ2-5): KAGVTQTPRYLIKTRGQQVTLSCSPISGHRSVSWYQQTPGQGLQFLFEYFSETQRNKGNFPGRFSGRQFSNSRSEMNVSTLELGDSALYLCASSTRRTGNGETQYFGPGTRLLVL.

V usage is TRBV12-3 or TRBV12-4 and J usage is TRBJ1-5; D is possibly TRBD1 (6 bases). This CDR3 has 14 amino acids. Trimming shortened V by 8 bases and J by 1 base, and 12 bases separated the two germline ends. The CDR3 DNA is TGTGCCAGCTTGGGGGGGGCGAGCAATCAGCCCCAGCATTTT. It yields the protein CASLGGASNQPQHF.

The chain has TRBV20-1 and TRBJ1-2; D unresolved. Germline-derived CDR1 and CDR2 are DFQATT and SNEGSKA (reference sequence). The CDR3 totals 12 residues. V was clipped by 5 bases and J by 2 bases, with 9 bases between them. CDR3 in DNA: TGCAGTGCTTTACTTGACAACTATGGCTACACCTTC. Amino acid sequence: CSALLDNYGYTF.